This entry features one T cell receptor (beta chain) sequence. The data derive from a study of OX40 agonist ivuxolimab in advanced cancers. Assay used: immunoSEQ multiplex PCR; TCRdb lists only in-frame clones, some missing. In the table there are 10,000 to 13,000 clones, around 78% of which are singletons. Trimming took off 2 bases at V and 7 bases at J, with 10 bases between the two ends. The CDR3 is 13 amino acids. CDR1 is SGHNT, CDR2 YYREEE, per germline (reference sequence). This chain links TRBV5-4 with TRBJ2-1; maybe TRBD2 (5 bases). This receptor was identified in an adult with an advanced solid tumor such as melanoma, head and neck, liver or kidney cancer. This specimen was CD4+ or CD8+ T cells sorted from blood, taken in a trial of the OX40 agonist ivuxolimab. This CDR3 is CASSFGSRNEQFF. CDR3 DNA sequence: TGTGCCAGCAGCTTTGGGAGCCGGAATGAGCAGTTCTTC. Together with reference TRBV5-4 and TRBJ2-1, the CDR3 gives the full variable domain: ETGVTQSPTHLIKTRGQQVTLRCSSQSGHNTVSWYQQALGQGPQFIFQYYREEENGRGNFPPRFSGLQFPNYSSELNVNALELDDSALYLCASSFGSRNEQFFGPGTRLTVL.